These 10 T cell receptor beta chains were all obtained from the same sample, sequenced in a study of blood T cell repertoires in COVID-19. The repertoire was sequenced with immunoSEQ multiplex PCR; TCRdb's copy has only in-frame clones and lacks some. The data contain more than 110,000 clones, approximately 87% of them seen just once; the ten biggest clones take up about two fifths. The sequencing input was peripheral blood. The receptor source for this set is a human donor in a cohort sampled during active COVID-19.

The chain recombines TRBV11-2 with TRBJ2-1; TRBD1 agrees at 12 bases. Germline V CDR1 and CDR2: SGHAT, FQNNGV. With 4 bases clipped from V and 9 bases from J, the junction kept 4 bases outside the gene matches. The CDR3 spans 14 residues. CDR3 sequence (DNA): TGTGCCAGCAGCTGGGGACAGGGGGCGGGTGAGCAGTTCTTC. This translates into CASSWGQGAGEQFF. Full variable domain (outside the CDR3, taken from reference TRBV11-2 and TRBJ2-1): EAGVAQSPRYKIIEKRQSVAFWCNPISGHATLYWYQQILGQGPKLLIQFQNNGVVDDSQLPKDRFSAERLKGVDSTLKIQPAKLEDSAVYLCASSWGQGAGEQFFGPGTRLTVL.

The chain joins TRBV6-1 to TRBJ1-2, with D possibly matching TRBD1 (5 bases). CDR3 length equals 14 residues. CDR1 MNHNS and CDR2 SASEGT come from the germline V gene. Trimming removed 3 bases at V and 8 bases at J, with 16 bases between. CDR3 nucleotides: TGTGCCAGCAGTGACCCACGGGGGGGAAGGGGCTACACCTTC. This codes for CASSDPRGGRGYTF.

This sequence joins TRBV2 and TRBJ1-2; no clear D. The CDR3 is made up of 13 amino acids. The V and J ends lost 4 bases and 5 bases respectively, with 11 bases between them. The germline V gene has CDR1 SNHLY and CDR2 FYNNEI. CDR3 nucleotides: TGTGCCAGCAGTGGGCGGTTGGATTATGGCTACACCTTC. Protein: CASSGRLDYGYTF. Full variable domain (outside the CDR3, taken from reference TRBV2 and TRBJ1-2): EPEVTQTPSHQVTQMGQEVILRCVPISNHLYFYWYRQILGQKVEFLVSFYNNEISEKSEIFDDQFSVERPDGSNFTLKIRSTKLEDSAMYFCASSGRLDYGYTFGSGTRLTVV.

Comments on this clone: Germline and junction disagree at one end, which may indicate a read error. This chain joins TRBV3-1 (or the pseudogene TRBV3-2) and TRBJ2-4; 8 bases map to TRBD1. Germline V gene data show CDR1 as LGHDT and CDR2 as YNNKEL (reference sequence). The CDR3 runs 13 residues. Written as DNA, the CDR3 is TGTGCCAGCAGCCGGACAGGGTCCAGCATTCGGTACTTC. Its translation: CASSRTGSSIRYF.

The rearrangement links TRBV6-5 to TRBJ1-6; D remains unclear. This CDR3 region has 16 residues. Germline CDR1 and CDR2: MNHEY and SVGAGI. V was trimmed by 3 bases and J by 0 bases, leaving 9 bases between them. CDR3 region: CASSYGLSSYNSPLHF. The CDR3 DNA reads as TGTGCCAGCAGTTATGGGCTGAGCTCCTATAATTCACCCCTCCACTTT.

This chain joins TRBV29-1 and TRBJ1-3; the D gene is possibly TRBD1 (6 bases). Germline lookup yields CDR1 SQVTM and CDR2 ANQGSEA. The CDR3 is 16 amino acids. Deletions cut 4 bases from V and 0 bases from J, with 16 bases between. The CDR3, as DNA: TGCAGCGTTGGGGGGGGGACACGGCACTCTGGAAACACCATATATTTT. The encoded protein is CSVGGGTRHSGNTIYF.

V and J are TRBV21-1 and TRBJ2-7; the tabulated D call, TRBD2, remains unverified against the DNA. TRBV21-1 is deemed a pseudogene. The CDR3 loop spans 16 amino acids. The CDR3 protein is CASSKDYRTKIYEQYV. CDR3 in DNA: TGTGCCAGCAGCAAAGACTATAGGACTAAGATCTACGAGCAGTACGTC.

This chain uses TRBV5-1 with TRBJ2-1; D is uncertain. The CDR3 extends over 15 amino acids. V lost 1 base and J 6 bases, leaving 14 bases between the germline ends. CDR1 is SGHRS, CDR2 YFSETQ, per germline. Here the CDR3 reads CASSLTWSFSNEQFF. Here the CDR3 DNA reads TGCGCCAGCAGCTTGACTTGGAGTTTCAGCAATGAGCAGTTCTTC.

This chain joins TRBV19 and TRBJ1-2; D call uncertain. The germline V gene encodes CDR1 LNHDA and CDR2 SQIVND (reference sequence). Trimming cost V 1 base and J 8 bases, with 8 bases left between them. This CDR3 has 12 residues. CDR3 in DNA: TGTGCCAGTAGTATAGCGGGTAAGGGCTACACCTTC. It codes for CASSIAGKGYTF.

The rearrangement uses TRBV10-3 and TRBJ2-6; 10 bases are shared with TRBD1. Per germline, CDR1 ENHRY and CDR2 SYGVKD. V trimming: 6 bases; J trimming: 4 bases; junction bases outside the gene matches: 12. This CDR3 region has 18 residues. CDR3 sequence: CAIRDWTGGTRGANVLTF. CDR3 nucleotide sequence: TGTGCCATCAGGGATTGGACAGGGGGTACCAGGGGGGCCAACGTCCTGACTTTC.